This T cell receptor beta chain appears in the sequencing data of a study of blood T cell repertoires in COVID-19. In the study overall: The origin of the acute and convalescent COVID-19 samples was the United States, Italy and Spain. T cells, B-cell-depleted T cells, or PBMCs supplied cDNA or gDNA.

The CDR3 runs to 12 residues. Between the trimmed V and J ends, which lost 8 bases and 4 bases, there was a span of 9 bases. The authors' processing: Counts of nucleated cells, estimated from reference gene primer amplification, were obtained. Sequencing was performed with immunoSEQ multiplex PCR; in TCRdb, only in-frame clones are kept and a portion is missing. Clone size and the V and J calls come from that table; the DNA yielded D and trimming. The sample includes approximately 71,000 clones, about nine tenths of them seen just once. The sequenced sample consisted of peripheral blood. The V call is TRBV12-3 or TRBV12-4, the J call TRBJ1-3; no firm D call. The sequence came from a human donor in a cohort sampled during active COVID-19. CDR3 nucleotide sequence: TGTGCCAGCTTGGGCGTAGGAAACACCATATATTTT. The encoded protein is CASLGVGNTIYF.